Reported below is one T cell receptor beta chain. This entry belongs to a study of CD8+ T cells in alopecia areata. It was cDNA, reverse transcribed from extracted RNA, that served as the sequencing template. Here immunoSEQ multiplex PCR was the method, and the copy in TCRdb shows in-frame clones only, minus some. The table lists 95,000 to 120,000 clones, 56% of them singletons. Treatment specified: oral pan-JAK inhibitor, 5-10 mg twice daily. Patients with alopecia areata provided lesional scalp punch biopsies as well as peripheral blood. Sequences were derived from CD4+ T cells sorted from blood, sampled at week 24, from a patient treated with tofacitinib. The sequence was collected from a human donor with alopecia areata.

The CDR3 loop is CASFSGGTDTQYF. The DNA of the CDR3 is TGTGCCAGCTTTAGCGGGGGCACAGATACGCAGTATTTT. This chain joins TRBV18 and TRBJ2-3, with TRBD2 matching over 8 bases. V shed 7 bases, J shed 1 base, and the junction held 1 base outside the gene matches. Germline loops: CDR1 KGHSH, CDR2 LQKENI. The CDR3 spans 13 residues.